The rows below give T cell receptor beta chains drawn from one sample of a study of T cell responses to AZD1222 COVID-19 vaccine. Measured with immunoSEQ multiplex PCR; TCRdb has only the in-frame clones, and not every one. The sample has under 150,000 clones; over 80% are singletons. This material consisted of peripheral blood, taken on day 0 of AZD1222 vaccination. The receptors come from an adult in good health. Both conserved end residues are part of each CDR3. The D gene is left open where the match is weak. Some rows have no size entry. The others give once, few or many, or a class for an expanded clone.

d_call: TRBD1; clone_size: NA; v_call: TRBV24-1; j_call: TRBJ1-2; cdr3_aa: CATSDPGQGNYGYTF; cdr3_nt: TGTGCCACCAGTGACCCGGGACAGGGGAACTATGGCTACACCTTC
d_call: NA; clone_size: NA; v_call: TRBV28; j_call: TRBJ1-2; cdr3_aa: CASSWMDGLYGYTF; cdr3_nt: TGTGCCAGCAGTTGGATGGACGGACTATATGGCTACACCTTC
d_call: NA; clone_size: NA; v_call: TRBV27; j_call: TRBJ2-5; cdr3_aa: CASSHRTSGETQYF; cdr3_nt: TGTGCCAGCAGTCACAGGACGTCGGGAGAGACCCAGTACTTC
d_call: NA; clone_size: NA; v_call: TRBV27; j_call: TRBJ2-2; cdr3_aa: CASSLSGNTGELFF; cdr3_nt: TGTGCCAGCAGTTTGTCCGGGAACACCGGGGAGCTGTTTTTT
d_call: NA; clone_size: NA; v_call: TRBV19; j_call: TRBJ2-3; cdr3_aa: CASSNVNTQYF; cdr3_nt: TGTGCCAGTAGTAATGTAAATACGCAGTATTTT
d_call: NA; clone_size: NA; v_call: TRBV23-1; j_call: TRBJ1-2; cdr3_aa: CASSRTVQVGGYTF; cdr3_nt: TGCGCCAGCAGTCGAACGGTCCAGGTCGGGGGCTACACCTTC
d_call: NA; clone_size: NA; v_call: TRBV6-5; j_call: TRBJ1-5; cdr3_aa: CASSYSRTGRGQPQHF; cdr3_nt: TGTGCCAGCAGTTACTCCCGGACGGGGAGAGGCCAGCCCCAGCATTTT
d_call: NA; clone_size: NA; v_call: TRBV5-1; j_call: TRBJ2-7; cdr3_aa: CASSLARDSLGTYEQYF; cdr3_nt: TGCGCCAGCAGCTTGGCCAGGGACTCCCTGGGAACCTACGAGCAGTACTTC
d_call: NA; clone_size: NA; v_call: TRBV28; j_call: TRBJ1-1; cdr3_aa: CASSLLDVDTEAFF; cdr3_nt: TGTGCCAGCAGTTTATTGGACGTGGACACTGAAGCTTTCTTT
d_call: NA; clone_size: many; v_call: TRBV15; j_call: TRBJ2-6; cdr3_aa: CATSRDFGTGANVLTF; cdr3_nt: TGTGCCACCAGCAGAGATTTCGGGACCGGGGCCAACGTCCTGACTTTC
d_call: NA; clone_size: NA; v_call: TRBV21-1; j_call: TRBJ2-7; cdr3_aa: CASTSGTGKSAYEQYF; cdr3_nt: TGTGCCAGCACCTCCGGGACAGGGAAAAGTGCCTACGAGCAGTACTTC
d_call: NA; clone_size: NA; v_call: TRBV2; j_call: TRBJ2-1; cdr3_aa: CASSESGASYNEQFF; cdr3_nt: TGTGCCAGCAGTGAATCGGGTGCCTCCTACAATGAGCAGTTCTTC
d_call: TRBD2; clone_size: NA; v_call: TRBV5-1; j_call: TRBJ2-1; cdr3_aa: CASSLVVAGGRLDEQFF; cdr3_nt: TGCGCCAGCAGCTTGGTAGTAGCGGGAGGGCGTCTTGATGAGCAGTTCTTC
d_call: NA; clone_size: NA; v_call: TRBV27; j_call: TRBJ1-2; cdr3_aa: CASSSGRGYTF; cdr3_nt: TGTGCCAGCAGTTCGGGTCGGGGCTACACCTTC
d_call: NA; clone_size: NA; v_call: TRBV7-8; j_call: TRBJ1-2; cdr3_aa: CASSFQGGDYGYTF; cdr3_nt: TGTGCCAGCAGCTTCCAGGGCGGCGACTATGGCTACACCTTC
d_call: TRBD2; clone_size: NA; v_call: TRBV6-5; j_call: TRBJ2-1; cdr3_aa: CASSSSGAYNEQFF; cdr3_nt: TGTGCCAGCAGTTCTAGCGGAGCCTACAATGAGCAGTTCTTC
d_call: NA; clone_size: NA; v_call: TRBV5-5; j_call: TRBJ1-1; cdr3_aa: CASRKGPNTEAFF; cdr3_nt: TGTGCCAGCAGGAAAGGTCCCAACACTGAAGCTTTCTTT
d_call: NA; clone_size: few; v_call: TRBV6-5; j_call: TRBJ1-1; cdr3_aa: CASSYLKGPAFF; cdr3_nt: TGTGCCAGCAGTTACTTAAAGGGTCCGGCTTTCTTT
d_call: TRBD2; clone_size: NA; v_call: TRBV5-1; j_call: TRBJ2-1; cdr3_aa: CASSLPGGAYNEQFF; cdr3_nt: TGCGCCAGCAGCTTGCCCGGGGGGGCCTACAATGAGCAGTTCTTC
d_call: NA; clone_size: NA; v_call: TRBV27; j_call: TRBJ1-6; cdr3_aa: CASSFQQGEHGYSPLHF; cdr3_nt: TGTGCCAGCAGTTTCCAACAGGGCGAGCATGGGTATTCACCCCTCCACTTT
d_call: NA; clone_size: once; v_call: TRBV7-3; j_call: TRBJ2-1; cdr3_aa: CASSLTGPRRNEQFF; cdr3_nt: TGTGCCAGCAGCTTAACTGGCCCCAGGAGGAATGAGCAGTTCTTC
d_call: NA; clone_size: NA; v_call: TRBV20-1; j_call: TRBJ2-1; cdr3_aa: CSVDGHNEQFF; cdr3_nt: TGCAGTGTGGATGGACATAATGAGCAGTTCTTC
d_call: TRBD1; clone_size: NA; v_call: TRBV4-1; j_call: TRBJ1-5; cdr3_aa: CASSYDDRAVQPQHF; cdr3_nt: TGCGCCAGCAGCTACGACGACAGGGCCGTCCAGCCCCAGCATTTT